One sample yielded the 30 T cell receptor beta chains listed below, sequenced in a study of blood T cell repertoires in COVID-19. Clones were sequenced by immunoSEQ multiplex PCR, and TCRdb holds only the in-frame ones, with some missing. The table records roughly 120,000 clones, approximately 82% of them present only once. The sequencing input was peripheral blood. Receptor source: a man between 70 and 80 years old with active or convalescent COVID-19.

This chain links TRBV6-5 with TRBJ1-1, with a weak D call TRBD1 (5 bases). Trimming pared 3 bases from V and 7 bases from J, leaving 12 bases between. CDR1 and CDR2 from the germline V gene are MNHEY and SVGAGI. The CDR3 extends over 13 amino acids. In DNA, the CDR3 is TGTGCCAGCAGTTATCGAGACAGATTTGAAGCTTTCTTT. This gives the protein CASSYRDRFEAFF.

The chain is built from TRBV20-1 and TRBJ2-1; D is possibly TRBD2 (5 bases). V dropped 3 bases and J dropped 9 bases, with 9 bases sitting between them. Germline CDR1 and CDR2: DFQATT and SNEGSKA (reference sequence). This CDR3 is built from 11 residues. As DNA, the CDR3 is TGCAGTGCTAGGGGTGGGAGTGAGCAGTTCTTC. This codes for CSARGGSEQFF.

V and J are TRBV7-8 and TRBJ1-3, with D tentatively TRBD1 (6 bases). The germline V gene encodes CDR1 SGHVS and CDR2 FQNEAQ. Trimming took off 5 bases at V and 3 bases at J, with 17 bases between the two ends. This CDR3 is 16 amino acids long. The CDR3, as DNA: TGTGCCAGCAGCCTCCCGACAGGAGGTTATGGAAACACCATATATTTT. Its protein product is CASSLPTGGYGNTIYF. Full variable domain (outside the CDR3, taken from reference TRBV7-8 and TRBJ1-3): GAGVSQSPRYKVAKRGQDVALRCDPISGHVSLFWYQQALGQGPEFLTYFQNEAQLDKSGLPSDRFFAERPEGSVSTLKIQRTQQEDSAVYLCASSLPTGGYGNTIYFGEGSWLTVV.

The V call is TRBV19, the J call TRBJ2-2; the D gene is possibly TRBD1 (6 bases). Germline V gives CDR1 LNHDA, CDR2 SQIVND (reference sequence). The CDR3 length is 13 residues. The CDR3 loop reads CAKGQGFPGELFF. The CDR3 DNA reads as TGTGCTAAAGGGCAGGGGTTCCCCGGGGAGCTGTTTTTT.

V gene TRBV5-1 combines with J gene TRBJ1-6; D perhaps matches TRBD1 (5 bases). Trimming cost V 6 bases and J 5 bases, with 12 bases left between them. CDR1 and CDR2 (germline): SGHRS, YFSETQ. The CDR3 runs 14 residues. The CDR3 reads CASNSGANNSPLHF. The CDR3 DNA is TGCGCCAGCAACTCTGGGGCTAATAATTCACCCCTCCACTTT.

This clone was counted a few times. This chain joins TRBV29-1 and TRBJ1-2; 9 bases line up with TRBD1. Germline V CDR1 and CDR2: SQVTM, ANQGSEA. The CDR3 consists of 16 residues. The V gene end was trimmed by 6 bases and the J gene end by 4 bases; junction bases not matched to a gene: 15. The CDR3 reads CSVHGERTGAGYGYTF. As DNA, the CDR3 is TGCAGCGTCCATGGCGAGAGGACAGGGGCAGGCTATGGCTACACCTTC.

The chain recombines TRBV10-2 with TRBJ2-1; 9 bases fit TRBD2. The V and J ends lost 6 bases and 9 bases, in that order; junction bases with no gene match: 12. The CDR3 covers 15 residues. Germline assignment: CDR1 WSHSY and CDR2 SAAADI. CDR3 amino acids: CASSRSSGSPGEQFF. CDR3 DNA sequence: TGCGCCAGCAGCCGGAGTAGCGGGAGTCCCGGTGAGCAGTTCTTC.

The chain is built from TRBV7-3 and TRBJ1-2, with 7 bases matching TRBD1. The trim removed 7 bases at V and 8 bases at J, leaving 10 bases unmatched. The CDR3 is 13 residues long. CDR1 is SGHTA, CDR2 FQGTGA, per germline. The DNA of the CDR3 is TGTGCCAGCATCCCGACAGGGATGGAAGGCTACACCTTC. It is translated as CASIPTGMEGYTF.

The chain combines TRBV24-1 with TRBJ1-5; 7 bases agree with TRBD1. The CDR3 extends over 15 amino acids. The germline V gene has CDR1 KGHDR and CDR2 SFDVKD. J was trimmed by 6 bases and V by 5 bases; bases with no gene match: 9. The DNA for the CDR3 is TGTGCCACCAGTGGAACAGGGGAGAGGGGTCAGCCCCAGCATTTT. Its protein is CATSGTGERGQPQHF.

The rearrangement joins TRBV19 to TRBJ2-5; 16 nucleotides agree with TRBD2. CDR3 size: 15 residues. The trim removed 10 bases at V and 4 bases at J, leaving 6 bases unmatched. Germline assignment: CDR1 LNHDA and CDR2 SQIVND (reference sequence). The CDR3 DNA is TGTGCCACCGGGACTAGCGGGGGGGCGAGAGAGACCCAGTACTTC. This gives the protein CATGTSGGARETQYF.

The V call is TRBV6-5, the J call TRBJ2-1, with D perhaps TRBD1 (5 bases). Germline CDR1 and CDR2: MNHEY and SVGAGI. V lost 7 bases and J lost 0, with 13 bases in between. This CDR3 contains 15 residues. The CDR3: CASTQGVGSYNEQFF. The DNA for the CDR3 is TGTGCCAGCACTCAAGGGGTCGGCTCCTACAATGAGCAGTTCTTC.

The V gene is TRBV12-3 or TRBV12-4, the J gene TRBJ1-2; D might be TRBD1 (5 bases). V lost 7 bases to trimming and J lost 4 bases, with 13 bases between them. This CDR3 region has 13 residues. CDR3 in DNA: TGTGCCAGCACCCTGGGGCAGAGCTATGGCTACACCTTC. It encodes CASTLGQSYGYTF.

The chain recombines TRBV5-1 with TRBJ2-7, with 7 bases fitting TRBD1. Looked up from germline, CDR1 is SGHRS and CDR2 is YFSETQ. The CDR3 is made up of 15 amino acids. The trim removed 4 bases at V and 3 bases at J, leaving 10 bases unmatched. CDR3 in DNA: TGCGCCAGCAGCGTGAACAGGGGTTTACGCTACGAGCAGTACTTC. It translates to CASSVNRGLRYEQYF.

The chain is built from TRBV10-3 and TRBJ1-5; the D gene is possibly TRBD1 (5 bases). V lost 7 bases to trimming and J lost 5 bases, with 15 bases between them. The CDR3 runs to 14 residues. Per the germline V gene, CDR1 is ENHRY and CDR2 is SYGVKD. This chain's CDR3 is CAINSAGVDQPQHF. The CDR3 bases are TGTGCCATCAATAGTGCGGGGGTGGATCAGCCCCAGCATTTT.

The rearrangement joins TRBV7-2 to TRBJ1-3; 8 bases agree with TRBD1. J lost 2 bases, V lost 5 bases, and 8 bases had no gene match. This CDR3 is built from 16 residues. Germline V gene sequence: CDR1 SGHTA, CDR2 FQGNSA. The CDR3 DNA follows: TGTGCCAGCAGCACGACAGGGGCCCGTACTGGAAACACCATATATTTT. It is translated as CASSTTGARTGNTIYF.

This clone was seen only once. V and J are TRBV27 and TRBJ2-6, with TRBD1 matching over 10 bases. The CDR3 covers 20 residues. Germline V CDR1 and CDR2: MNHEY, SMNVEV (reference sequence). Germline trimming cut 3 bases from V and 1 base from J; bases unmatched to any gene: 12. The chain's CDR3 is CASSFRGQGVFESGANVLTF. In DNA, the CDR3 is TGTGCCAGCAGTTTCCGAGGACAGGGGGTTTTTGAGTCTGGGGCCAACGTCCTGACTTTC.

This chain uses TRBV7-9 with TRBJ1-3; 7 bases match TRBD1. With 5 bases clipped from V and 4 bases from J, the junction kept 11 bases outside the gene matches. The germline CDR1 and CDR2 sequences are SEHNR and FQNEAQ (reference sequence). The CDR3 has 16 residues. Written as DNA, the CDR3 is TGTGCCAGCAGCACTCGGGACAGAAAGACAGGAAACACCATATATTTT. This sequence encodes CASSTRDRKTGNTIYF.

This chain joins TRBV15 and TRBJ2-5; maybe TRBD2 (7 bases). CDR1 LNHNV and CDR2 YYDKDF come from the germline V gene (reference sequence). Trimming took 0 bases from V and 5 from J, leaving 10 bases between them. CDR3 length: 14 residues. CDR3 amino acids: CATSRDRGGETQYF. The CDR3, as DNA: TGTGCCACCAGCAGAGACAGGGGAGGGGAGACCCAGTACTTC.

This clone was observed once. The chain combines TRBV5-1 with TRBJ1-6; D uncertain. The CDR3 loop spans 15 amino acids. V was pared by 0 bases and J by 2 bases, with 6 bases between. In germline, CDR1 is SGHRS, CDR2 YFSETQ. Here the CDR3 reads CASSLEEPYNSPLHF. As DNA, the CDR3 is TGCGCCAGCAGCTTGGAGGAGCCCTATAATTCACCCCTCCACTTT.

The chain has TRBV11-3 and TRBJ2-5; TRBD1 might be the D (6 bases). The length of the CDR3 is 13 residues. Trimming removed 3 bases at V and 2 bases at J, with 7 bases between. Germline assignment: CDR1 SGHNT and CDR2 YENEEA. This chain's CDR3 is CASSFGQQETQYF. CDR3 nucleotide sequence: TGTGCCAGCAGCTTCGGACAGCAAGAGACCCAGTACTTC.

The chain joins TRBV18 to TRBJ1-4; possible D gene TRBD1, 5 bases. The CDR3 has 15 residues. Germline loops: CDR1 KGHSH, CDR2 LQKENI. V dropped 3 bases and J dropped 4 bases, with 12 bases sitting between them. CDR3 nucleotides: TGTGCCAGCTCACCGTCGACAGAGGTTAATGAAAAACTGTTTTTT. Amino acid sequence: CASSPSTEVNEKLFF.

The CDR3 DNA reads TGCGCCAGCACCCCCGACAGCACCTACAATGAGCAGTTCTTC. This sequence encodes CASTPDSTYNEQFF. The chain has TRBV5-1 and TRBJ2-1; D possibly corresponds to TRBD1 (5 bases). V gave up 6 bases and J gave up 2 bases, with 12 bases separating them. Germline V gives CDR1 SGHRS, CDR2 YFSETQ. The CDR3 sequence is 14 residues long. The full variable domain, rest sourced from reference TRBV5-1 and TRBJ2-1, is KAGVTQTPRYLIKTRGQQVTLSCSPISGHRSVSWYQQTPGQGLQFLFEYFSETQRNKGNFPGRFSGRQFSNSRSEMNVSTLELGDSALYLCASTPDSTYNEQFFGPGTRLTVL.

This rearrangement joins TRBV7-2 to TRBJ2-5, with a weak D call TRBD2 (6 bases). This CDR3 comprises 13 residues. Germline-derived CDR1 and CDR2 are SGHTA and FQGNSA. The V gene lost 3 bases and the J gene lost 7 bases, with 12 bases spanning the gap. The CDR3 DNA reads TGTGCCAGCAGCTTTGGCAGGGAGGCGACCCAGTACTTC. Translated: CASSFGREATQYF.

Regarding this clone: The limits of the CDR3 on the DNA are not certain, so only TCRdb's listed CDR3 is given. This rearrangement joins TRBV6-2 or TRBV6-3 to TRBJ1-3; the DNA was not compared with TRBD1, the D call given in the table. The CDR3 comprises 13 residues, both ends counted. Per the germline V gene, CDR1 is MNHEY and CDR2 is SVGEGT. CDR3 sequence reads: CASSSSTGNTIYF.

The genes are TRBV11-3 and TRBJ2-7; 7 bases line up with TRBD2. The V and J ends lost 1 base and 5 bases, in that order; junction bases with no gene match: 8. Germline values: CDR1 SGHNT, CDR2 YENEEA. The CDR3 consists of 15 residues. The DNA for the CDR3 is TGTGCCAGCAGCTTAGTAGTGAGCGGGGATCACGAGCAGTACTTC. Translated: CASSLVVSGDHEQYF.

This CDR3 reads CASSKSGQTEKLFF. The CDR3 DNA sequence: TGTGCCAGCAGCAAAAGCGGGCAAACTGAAAAACTGTTTTTT. The chain employs TRBV9 and TRBJ1-4; D gene ambiguous. CDR1 is SGDLS and CDR2 is YYNGEE in the germline V gene. The V end was cut by 4 bases, the J end by 7 bases, with 14 bases between. The CDR3 spans 14 residues.

The chain combines TRBV12-5 with TRBJ1-5; 9 bases are shared with TRBD1. J gave up 5 bases and V 10 bases, and 6 bases lay outside the gene matches. CDR3 length equals 13 residues. CDR1 LGHNT and CDR2 FRNRAP come from the germline V gene. As DNA, the CDR3 is TGTGCTACAGGACAGGGGAGTGATCAGCCCCAGCATTTT. Amino acids: CATGQGSDQPQHF.

This clone was found once. The genes are TRBV29-1 and TRBJ1-1; D call uncertain. CDR1 is SQVTM, CDR2 ANQGSEA, per germline. With 1 base removed from V and 4 bases from J, the gap between germline ends came to 4 bases. The CDR3 is 11 residues long. The CDR3 DNA reads TGCAGCGTTGAAGGAGGCACTGAAGCTTTCTTT. Translation gives CSVEGGTEAFF.

The genes are TRBV19 and TRBJ2-2; 8 bases map to TRBD2. The CDR3 is 17 residues long. Trimming at V came to 7 bases and at J to 6 bases, leaving 16 bases not matched to a gene. CDR1 and CDR2 from the germline V gene are LNHDA and SQIVND (reference sequence). This CDR3 is CASKNRVSGSKAGELFF. In DNA, the CDR3 is TGTGCCAGTAAAAACAGGGTGAGCGGGAGTAAGGCCGGGGAGCTGTTTTTT.

V gene TRBV3-1 (or the pseudogene TRBV3-2) combines with J gene TRBJ1-4; D not certain. This CDR3 is 12 amino acids long. V gave up 2 bases and J gave up 5 bases, with 3 bases separating them. Per germline, CDR1 LGHDT and CDR2 YNNKEL (reference sequence). CDR3 in amino acids: CASSQLNEKLFF. DNA for the CDR3: TGTGCCAGCAGCCAACTGAATGAAAAACTGTTTTTT.